The entry that follows covers one T cell receptor beta chain sequence. Baseline, cycle 4 day 1, and cycle 7 day 1 were the blood sampling points. The data belong to a study of OX40 agonist ivuxolimab in advanced cancers. Germline CDR1 reads MDHEN; CDR2 reads SYDVKM. The CDR3 contains 16 residues. Germline trimming cut 8 bases from V and 0 bases from J; bases unmatched to any gene: 7. Using immunoSEQ multiplex PCR, the repertoire was profiled, and TCRdb retains in-frame clones only, with some absent. Of fewer than 100,000 clones listed, around 87% are singletons. This sequence was found in an adult with an advanced solid tumor such as melanoma, head and neck, liver or kidney cancer. V is TRBV28 and J is TRBJ2-6; 7 positions agree with TRBD2. The sequencing here drew on CD4+ or CD8+ T cells sorted from blood, taken in a trial of the OX40 agonist ivuxolimab. CDR3 nucleotide sequence: TGTGCCAGCTGCCGGGGGGATAACTCTGGGGCCAACGTCCTGACTTTC. As protein: CASCRGDNSGANVLTF.